This is a list of T cell receptor beta chains from one sample in a study of cytomegalovirus exposure and HLA in healthy donors. The repertoire was sequenced with immunoSEQ multiplex PCR; TCRdb's copy has only in-frame clones and lacks some. The sample holds about 150,000 clones, roughly 91% seen once. The sequenced sample consisted of PBMCs. The receptors here all came from a woman aged 18-29 years in good health and CMV-seropositive. The CDR3 runs from the conserved cysteine through the conserved F or W. A D gene is named only where the DNA matches it firmly. Clone size, where shown, is once, few, many, or a class for clones that have expanded.

D gene,V gene,J gene,clone size,CDR3 DNA,CDR3 protein
NA,TRBV9,TRBJ1-5,NA,TGTGCCAGCAGCCAGGGGTCCCATCAGCCCCAGCATTTT,CASSQGSHQPQHF
TRBD1,TRBV5-1,TRBJ1-1,NA,TGCGCCAGCAGCCCGACCGGGACAGGGAACACTGAAGCTTTCTTT,CASSPTGTGNTEAFF
TRBD1,TRBV27,TRBJ2-7,NA,TGTGCCAGCAGTTTGATGCAGGGGGCTCACGAGCAGTACTTC,CASSLMQGAHEQYF
NA,TRBV25-1,TRBJ1-2,NA,TGTGCCAGCACCCAAACGGAATTTGGGGGGGCCCCCTACTATGGCTACACCTTC,CASTQTEFGGAPYYGYTF
NA,TRBV6-1,TRBJ2-7,few,TGTGCCAGCACCCAGGGAATGGGGTACGAGCAGTACTTC,CASTQGMGYEQYF
TRBD2,TRBV19,TRBJ2-1,NA,TGTGCCAGTAGTTTCTCTCGTCTCGGACTAGCGGGAGATGAGCAGTTCTTC,CASSFSRLGLAGDEQFF
TRBD2,TRBV14,TRBJ2-5,NA,TGTGCCAGCAGCCCCGGGACTAGCGCGACCCAGTACTTC,CASSPGTSATQYF
TRBD2,TRBV6-9,TRBJ2-4,NA,TGTGCCAGCAGACTCCTCGGACTAGCCCTAGCCAAAAACATTCAGTACTTC,CASRLLGLALAKNIQYF
NA,TRBV25-1,TRBJ1-1,NA,TGTGCCAGCAGTGAATACAGGGGCAGGGGCAGGGGTAACACTGAAGCTTTCTTT,CASSEYRGRGRGNTEAFF
TRBD1,TRBV30,TRBJ1-2,NA,TGTGCCTGGAGTGTACTGGGACAGGGGAACTATGGCTACACCTTC,CAWSVLGQGNYGYTF
NA,TRBV10-1,TRBJ1-1,NA,TGCGCCAGCAGTGAGAGCCGGAGAATTGAAAAGGTGAACACTGAAGCTTTCTTT,CASSESRRIEKVNTEAFF
NA,TRBV6-6,TRBJ2-5,NA,TGTGCCAGCAGTTTGACAGGAGAGACCCAGTACTTC,CASSLTGETQYF
TRBD2,TRBV14,TRBJ2-1,few,TGTGCCAGCAGCCAAGAACGGGCTAGCGGAAACAATGAGCAGTTCTTC,CASSQERASGNNEQFF
TRBD1,TRBV13,TRBJ1-2,once,TGTGCCAGCAGCTTAGTGGGGACGACAGGGCGATCAGTATCTAACTATGGCTACACCTTC,CASSLVGTTGRSVSNYGYTF
NA,TRBV11-3,TRBJ1-2,NA,TGTGCCAGCAGCTTAGGGGGCCAGGGATCTAACTATGGCTACACCTTC,CASSLGGQGSNYGYTF
TRBD1,TRBV28,TRBJ2-3,once,TGTGCCAGCAGTTTAGGACAGGGTGTGGATACGCAGTATTTT,CASSLGQGVDTQYF
NA,TRBV5-6,TRBJ1-3,NA,TGTGCCAGCAGCTTGAGCGGGACGGCACACTCTGGAAACACCATATATTTT,CASSLSGTAHSGNTIYF
TRBD2,TRBV30,TRBJ2-7,once,TGTGCCGGGGGACTAGCGGGAGCTTGGAACGAGCAGTACTTC,CAGGLAGAWNEQYF
NA,TRBV19,TRBJ2-5,NA,TGTGCCAGTAGTATACAGGGCGAGGAGACCCAGTACTTC,CASSIQGEETQYF
NA,TRBV20-1,TRBJ2-2,NA,TGCAGTGCTACCGGAGCCGGGGAGCTGTTTTTT,CSATGAGELFF
TRBD2,TRBV9,TRBJ2-7,NA,TGTGCCAGCAGCGGGACCGGGACTAGTCAACAGCAGTACTTC,CASSGTGTSQQQYF
TRBD1,TRBV2,TRBJ2-6,NA,TGTGCCAGCAGTAGGGACAGGGGAATGACCTCTGGGGCCAACGTCCTGACTTTC,CASSRDRGMTSGANVLTF
TRBD1,TRBV10-3,TRBJ2-7,NA,TGTGCCATCAAAGACAGGGGGTCTAGCGAGCAGTACTTC,CAIKDRGSSEQYF
NA,TRBV5-1,TRBJ2-7,NA,TGCGCCAGCAGCTTGGCCGAACAGTTCTACGAGCAGTACTTC,CASSLAEQFYEQYF
NA,TRBV30,TRBJ1-1,NA,TGTGCCTGGACCGGGGCGGGGACTGAAGCTTTCTTT,CAWTGAGTEAFF
TRBD1,TRBV30,TRBJ2-2,NA,TGTGCCCGAAAAACAGGGGGCGCGAACACCGGGGAGCTGTTTTTT,CARKTGGANTGELFF
NA,TRBV7-8,TRBJ2-6,NA,TGTGCCAGCAGCTTTGGCACCTCTGGGGCCAACGTCCTGACTTTC,CASSFGTSGANVLTF
TRBD2,TRBV9,TRBJ2-1,NA,TGTGCCAGCAGCAAAGAGGGACTAGCGGGAGCCGTCAATGAGCAGTTCTTC,CASSKEGLAGAVNEQFF
NA,TRBV7-9,TRBJ1-1,NA,TGTGCCAGCAGCCTACAGCAATCTAACACTGAAGCTTTCTTT,CASSLQQSNTEAFF
TRBD1,TRBV7-2,TRBJ2-5,NA,TGTGCCAGCAGCTTGACAGGGGGTGACGAGACCCAGTACTTC,CASSLTGGDETQYF
TRBD2,TRBV6-5,TRBJ2-3,NA,TGTGCCAGCACCCCGGGGGGACTAGCAGATACGCAGTATTTT,CASTPGGLADTQYF
TRBD1,TRBV11-3,TRBJ1-2,NA,TGTGCCAGCAGCCCAGAGGACAGGGATCGCTATGGCTACACCTTC,CASSPEDRDRYGYTF
TRBD2,TRBV2,TRBJ2-5,NA,TGTGCCAGCAGCCCATCACTAGCGGGATTCCAAGAGACCCAGTACTTC,CASSPSLAGFQETQYF
NA,TRBV4-2,TRBJ2-3,NA,TGTGCCAGCAGCCAAGATGCGCGGAGGGAAGATACGCAGTATTTT,CASSQDARREDTQYF
TRBD1,TRBV7-8,TRBJ2-5,NA,TGTGCCAGCAGCTTAAAACAGGGGTGGGAGACCCAGTACTTC,CASSLKQGWETQYF
NA,TRBV12-5,TRBJ2-1,few,TGTGCTAGTGGTTTGGGAGACAATGAGCAGTTCTTC,CASGLGDNEQFF
NA,TRBV27,TRBJ1-5,NA,TGTGCCAGCAGTTTATCCTTCCGGGATCAGCCCCAGCATTTT,CASSLSFRDQPQHF
NA,TRBV28,TRBJ2-1,NA,TGTGCCAGCAGTTTCGGGAGTGGGAATGAGCAGTTCTTC,CASSFGSGNEQFF
NA,TRBV30,TRBJ1-5,NA,TGTGCCTGGAGTGGGGCCGGGGGTCAGCCCCAGCATTTT,CAWSGAGGQPQHF
NA,TRBV11-3,TRBJ1-1,NA,TGTGCCAGCAGCGCGGGGGCTGGAAACACTGAAGCTTTCTTT,CASSAGAGNTEAFF
TRBD1,TRBV6-4,TRBJ2-1,NA,TGTGCCAGCAGTGTCAACAGGGGGCGCGAGCAGTTCTTC,CASSVNRGREQFF
TRBD1,TRBV6-6,TRBJ2-1,NA,TGTGCCAGCAGTTACGAGGGGGCTCGGGATGAGCAGTTCTTC,CASSYEGARDEQFF
NA,TRBV6-1,TRBJ1-1,NA,TGTGCCAGCAGTGCTCGCCTGGGGGGGAACACTGAAGCTTTCTTT,CASSARLGGNTEAFF
NA,TRBV7-9,TRBJ2-1,NA,TGTGCCAGCAGCTTGAGTCCCGAGCAGTTCTTC,CASSLSPEQFF
NA,TRBV19,TRBJ1-2,NA,TGTGCCAGTACCTCGACGGGTAACTATGGCTACACCTTC,CASTSTGNYGYTF
TRBD1,TRBV11-3,TRBJ2-2,NA,TGTGCCAGCAGCTCCCTCCTTACAGGGGCGCCCGGGGAGCTGTTTTTT,CASSSLLTGAPGELFF
TRBD2,TRBV10-3,TRBJ2-7,once,TGTGCCATCAGTGAGTCGGCTAGCGGGGAGTCCTACGAGCAGTACTTC,CAISESASGESYEQYF
NA,TRBV5-1,TRBJ1-2,NA,TGCGCCAGCAGCTTGGGGACGGCGTCGGGGGGCTACACCTTC,CASSLGTASGGYTF
NA,TRBV27,TRBJ2-6,NA,TGTGCCAGCGGGCCGTCCATTTCTGGGGCCAACGTCCTGACTTTC,CASGPSISGANVLTF
NA,TRBV4-1,TRBJ2-1,NA,TGCGCCAGCAGCCAAGGCATGGCTAGCCTGAGTAATGAGCAGTTCTTC,CASSQGMASLSNEQFF
NA,TRBV5-6,TRBJ1-2,NA,TGTGCCAGCAGCTTGGTAGCCAGTGGAGCCGGGGGCTACACCTTC,CASSLVASGAGGYTF
NA,TRBV5-1,TRBJ2-3,NA,TGCGCCAGCACCCTTTTGAGTGTCACAGATACGCAGTATTTT,CASTLLSVTDTQYF